Judged by abundance, the clone carrying this T cell receptor beta chain is medium-sized. This specimen belongs to a study of early T cells in non-severe SARS-CoV-2 infection. Each CDR3 protein is one row after TCRdb ran MiXCR on the 5' RACE reads. The data contain 25,000 to 35,000 distinct CDR3 sequences, about 5.7% of them singletons. CDR1 SGHVS and CDR2 FNYEAQ come from the germline V gene. Trimming removed 0 bases from V and 6 bases from J, with 6 bases in between. This CDR3 spans 13 amino acids. The rearrangement joins TRBV7-6 to TRBJ2-1; the D is unclear. The receptor was derived from an adult who was a healthcare worker with PCR-confirmed SARS-CoV-2 infection or an uninfected control (not recorded which). Sequenced material: whole blood. CDR3 in DNA: TGTGCCAGCAGCTTAGCCAGATCCAATGAGCAGTTCTTC. Encoded protein: CASSLARSNEQFF.